These T cell receptor beta chains were read from a single sample in a study of Ad26.COV2.S vaccination and SARS-CoV-2 variants. Data came from immunoSEQ multiplex PCR; TCRdb stores just in-frame clones and leaves some out. The sample includes under 400,000 clones, roughly 84% of them seen just once. The sample here was peripheral blood, taken in a trial of Ad26.COV2.S vaccine versus placebo. The receptors shown here come from a person between 18 and 59 years old who received the Ad26.COV2.S COVID-19 vaccine or a placebo. The conserved cysteine and the conserved F or W are not part of the CDR3 here.

>TRBJ1-5|11|TRBV5-1
ASSPGQGQPQH
>TRBJ1-5|12|TRBV18
ASSEGESNQPQH
>TRBJ1-3|11|TRBV12-5
ASGQYSGNTIY
>TRBJ2-3|12|TRBV6-5
ASSYSQGADTQY
>TRBJ2-7|10|TRBV19
ASSGNSYEQY
>TRBJ2-3|14|TRBV11-3
ASSLGLAGSTDTQY
>TRBJ2-1|11|TRBV24-1
ATSDRGRNEQF
>TRBJ1-3|15|TRBV7-9
ASSLADRVSSGNTIY
>TRBJ2-1|13|TRBV4-1
ASSQEGQGYNEQF
>TRBJ2-1|13|TRBV30
AWSVGLAGGNEQF
>TRBJ1-2|12|TRBV5-4
ASSVDRAIYGYT
>TRBJ1-3|11|TRBV12-3/TRBV12-4
ASSLVAGNTIY
>TRBJ2-5|11|TRBV19
ASSPDRGMTQY
>TRBJ1-2|11|TRBV19
ASTEYGATRYT
>TRBJ2-7|11|TRBV5-1
ASSLGTNYEQY
>TRBJ2-4|15|TRBV29-1
SVVGAGGPLAKNIQY
>TRBJ2-3|13|TRBV6-6
ASSWSSGGTDTQY
>TRBJ2-3|15|TRBV7-9
ASISVRVRGAGDTQY
>TRBJ1-2|9|TRBV20-1
SAAGAYGYT
>TRBJ1-2|12|TRBV5-6
ASSWTGTAYGYT
>TRBJ2-3|11|TRBV24-1
ATSDNGADTQY
>TRBJ1-6|14|TRBV30
AWREQGSSYNSPLH
>TRBJ2-2|13|TRBV11-2
ASSLRTGSTGELF
>TRBJ2-7|11|TRBV5-6
ASSSGPSHEQY
>TRBJ1-1|13|TRBV5-1
ASSTWTGEGTEAF
>TRBJ1-1|11|TRBV6-1
ASSERENTEAF
>TRBJ1-2|13|TRBV9
ASSARDRGDYGYT
>TRBJ2-3|12|TRBV9
ASSVRGNLDTQY
>TRBJ1-5|15|TRBV4-1
ASSQGRPGQGGQPQH
>TRBJ2-5|13|TRBV12-5
ASGLATGAGETQY
>TRBJ1-1|13|TRBV19
ASSIESQGNTEAF
>TRBJ1-6|13|TRBV9
ASSPYKSRNSPLH
>TRBJ1-2|11|TRBV19
ASSEDGNYGYT
>TRBJ1-2|10|TRBV12-5
ASGLGVDGYT
>TRBJ1-2|11|TRBV30
AWSVRTGVGYT
>TRBJ1-5|12|TRBV13
ASSPGRTVQPQH
>TRBJ2-7|12|TRBV30
AWSVPHRSPEQY
>TRBJ1-6|13|TRBV30
AWTAGWSGNSPLH
>TRBJ2-7|14|TRBV29-1
SVEGLEGKSSYEQY
>TRBJ1-2|16|TRBV27
ASSFQFRIRGQGEGYT
>TRBJ1-1|14|TRBV2
ASTNPSEGGDTEAF
>TRBJ2-5|14|TRBV11-2
ASSLGGQGELETQY
>TRBJ2-7|11|TRBV2
ASRADGPYEQY
>TRBJ2-3|13|TRBV4-2
ASSQDINSIPTQY
>TRBJ2-6|11|TRBV19
ASSTTGANVLT
>TRBJ1-1|11|TRBV5-4
ASSLSRDTEAF
>TRBJ1-1|12|TRBV5-1
ASSLDSLNTEAF
>TRBJ2-2|15|TRBV11-2
ASSLSSVRAGTGELF
>TRBJ2-7|14|TRBV4-1
ASSQFWASPGSEQY
>TRBJ1-5|17|TRBV7-8
ASSYFTLRGRYSNQPQH
>TRBJ2-7|13|TRBV6-5
ASRSGTASSYEQY
>TRBJ1-5|14|TRBV30
ACRTSPTVSNQPQH
>TRBJ1-6|12|TRBV6-5
ASKRTGVNSPLH
>TRBJ1-4|12|TRBV12-5
ASGLGPRNEKLF